This paragraph covers one TCR beta chain sequence. The data stem from a study of response to subunit inactivated influenza vaccine. TCRdb itself ran the RT-PCR reads through MiXCR, one entry per CDR3 protein. The profile shows about 780,000 distinct CDR3 sequences, approximately 17% of them singletons. CDR1 and CDR2 (germline): LGHNA, YSLEER. The CDR3 contains 13 residues. V was cut by 3 bases and J by 5 bases, with 9 bases left in between. This specimen consisted of PBMCs from blood, obtained more than 4 days after vaccination. The source is a man in his fifties who received an inactivated influenza vaccine. The chain carries TRBV4-3 and TRBJ2-3, with unresolved D. CDR3 in DNA: TGCGCCAGCAGCCACGCGACCGGAGATACGCAGTATTTT. Amino acid sequence: CASSHATGDTQYF.